The 11 T cell receptor beta chains below were found in one sample sequenced in a study of shared clonotypes between healthy human individuals. The table came from immunoSEQ multiplex PCR; TCRdb's copy has only in-frame clones and leaves some out. Of roughly 220,000 clones in the sample, about 69% were seen once. Sequenced: memory CD4+ T cells sorted from blood. The subset: CD45RA-negative fraction. The receptors stem from a man aged 30-40 years in good health.

This clone was picked up a small number of times. The rearrangement joins TRBV12-5 to TRBJ1-2, with a tentative D call TRBD1 (6 bases). The CDR3 covers 13 residues. CDR1 is LGHNT, CDR2 FRNRAP, per germline. V lost 4 bases, J lost 4 bases, and 10 bases lay in between. CDR3 DNA: TGTGCTAGTGGTTCGGACAGTTCCTATGGCTACACCTTC. Its protein is CASGSDSSYGYTF. Full variable domain (rest looked up from reference TRBV12-5 and TRBJ1-2): DARVTQTPRHKVTEMGQEVTMRCQPILGHNTVFWYRQTMMQGLELLAYFRNRAPLDDSGMPKDRFSAEMPDATLATLKIQPSEPRDSAVYFCASGSDSSYGYTFGSGTRLTVV.

This clone was observed a handful of times. This rearrangement joins TRBV7-8 to TRBJ2-2; D gene ambiguous. The CDR3 has 14 residues. Trimming shortened V by 0 bases and J by 2 bases, and 4 bases separated the two germline ends. Germline V gene data show CDR1 as SGHVS and CDR2 as FQNEAQ. The CDR3 DNA reads TGTGCCAGCAGCTTAGCGCTAAACACCGGGGAGCTGTTTTTT. Amino acids: CASSLALNTGELFF. The entire variable domain, with the rest obtained from reference TRBV7-8 and TRBJ2-2, is as follows: GAGVSQSPRYKVAKRGQDVALRCDPISGHVSLFWYQQALGQGPEFLTYFQNEAQLDKSGLPSDRFFAERPEGSVSTLKIQRTQQEDSAVYLCASSLALNTGELFFGEGSRLTVL.

The V and J genes are TRBV11-2 and TRBJ1-2; no reliable D call. CDR1 is SGHAT and CDR2 is FQNNGV in the germline V gene. The CDR3 consists of 13 residues. The V and J ends lost 0 bases and 5 bases respectively, with 7 bases between them. CDR3 sequence reads: CASSLDPSYGYTF. Written as DNA, the CDR3 is TGTGCCAGCAGCTTAGACCCTAGTTATGGCTACACCTTC.

As for this clone: An end of the junction differs from the germline gene, which may be a read error. V and J are TRBV11-2 and TRBJ2-1; tentatively, D is TRBD1 (6 bases). The CDR3 sequence is 15 residues long. Germline values: CDR1 SGHAT, CDR2 FQNNGV. For the CDR3, the DNA is TGTGCCAGCAGATTAGCCAGGACAGCATACAATGAGCAGTTCTTC. Residues: CASRLARTAYNEQFF.

This clone appeared a few times. This rearrangement joins TRBV28 to TRBJ2-2, with a tentative D call TRBD2 (5 bases). The ends were cut back, 8 bases at V and 3 bases at J, with 13 bases in the middle. From germline, CDR1 is MDHEN and CDR2 SYDVKM. CDR3 length equals 14 residues. CDR3 loop: CASGGGGYTGELFF. As DNA, the CDR3 is TGTGCCAGCGGAGGAGGTGGTTACACCGGGGAGCTGTTTTTT.

The V and J genes are TRBV28 and TRBJ2-7; TRBD2 agrees at 14 bases. V was pared by 3 bases and J by 12 bases, with 10 bases of the junction left unmatched. This CDR3 is 15 amino acids long. Germline CDR1 and CDR2: MDHEN and SYDVKM. This chain's CDR3 is CASSFGTSGSTQLYF. The CDR3 DNA is TGTGCCAGCAGTTTTGGGACTAGCGGGAGCACGCAGCTGTACTTC.

V and J are TRBV7-2 and TRBJ2-1; D not certain. Germline V CDR1 and CDR2: SGHTA, FQGNSA. CDR3 size: 13 residues. The V end lost 3 bases, the J end lost 5 bases, and 8 bases lay between the germline ends. The CDR3 DNA is TGTGCCAGCAGCTTTAGTGGAGACAATGAGCAGTTCTTC. As protein: CASSFSGDNEQFF.

The chain is built from TRBV19 and TRBJ1-1; D remains ambiguous. There are 14 residues in the CDR3. CDR1 is LNHDA, CDR2 SQIVND, per germline (reference sequence). Between the trimmed V and J ends, which lost 2 bases and 0 bases, there was a span of 7 bases. The CDR3 coding sequence is TGTGCCAGTAGTATACCAGCCATGAACACTGAAGCTTTCTTT. This sequence encodes CASSIPAMNTEAFF.

The CDR3 DNA sequence: TGTGCCAGCAGTTTACGGACCTCTAGCGGGAGTTTCGCCGAGCAGTACTTC. Protein product: CASSLRTSSGSFAEQYF. V usage is TRBV28 and J usage is TRBJ2-7; 10 bases are shared with TRBD2. CDR3 length: 17 amino acids. Germline CDR1 reads MDHEN; CDR2 reads SYDVKM. V was clipped by 2 bases and J by 6 bases; unmatched bases: 13.

The V call is TRBV5-1, the J call TRBJ2-2, with D possibly matching TRBD2 (5 bases). CDR3 length equals 17 residues. V dropped 0 bases and J dropped 0 bases, with 12 bases sitting between them. The germline CDR1 and CDR2 sequences are SGHRS and YFSETQ. The CDR3 loop is CASSLGELGTNTGELFF. The CDR3 DNA follows: TGCGCCAGCAGCTTGGGAGAGCTCGGGACGAACACCGGGGAGCTGTTTTTT.

As DNA, the CDR3 is TGCGCCAGCAGTCTGGACCGAGGGAGTCAGCCCCAGCATTTT. Its protein product is CASSLDRGSQPQHF. The J gene is TRBJ1-5, the V gene TRBV5-1; D is uncertain. There are 14 residues in the CDR3. Germline-derived CDR1 and CDR2 are SGHRS and YFSETQ. Trimming cost V 5 bases and J 6 bases, with 15 bases left between them.